This T cell receptor (beta chain) was sequenced for a study of T cells in Graves' hyperthyroidism and ophthalmopathy. This clonotype was detected only a few times. Its antigen remains unknown. Germline V CDR1 and CDR2: ENHRY, SYGVKD. This CDR3 comprises 14 residues. Unmatched junction bases numbered 7, after V lost 8 bases and J lost 5 bases. Researchers took RNA transcripts and amplified the TCR beta CDR3 regions from them. The HTBI primer set drove a first-round RT-PCR of the TCR CDR3. One entry per CDR3 protein, called by TCRdb with MiXCR from the multiplex PCR reads. The table lists about 690,000 distinct CDR3 sequences, 15% to 20% of them singletons. The study, taken as a whole, reports: Ophthalmopathy and stable hyperthyroidism were separated by a 13 V-J model.

The chain links TRBV10-3 to TRBJ2-3; TRBD1 matches 10 bases. The specimen sequenced was blood. This sequence originates from a man over 45 with Graves' hyperthyroidism. The CDR3 reads CAIHGQGEEDTQYF. In nucleotides, the CDR3 is TGTGCCATCCACGGACAGGGGGAAGAAGATACGCAGTATTTT.